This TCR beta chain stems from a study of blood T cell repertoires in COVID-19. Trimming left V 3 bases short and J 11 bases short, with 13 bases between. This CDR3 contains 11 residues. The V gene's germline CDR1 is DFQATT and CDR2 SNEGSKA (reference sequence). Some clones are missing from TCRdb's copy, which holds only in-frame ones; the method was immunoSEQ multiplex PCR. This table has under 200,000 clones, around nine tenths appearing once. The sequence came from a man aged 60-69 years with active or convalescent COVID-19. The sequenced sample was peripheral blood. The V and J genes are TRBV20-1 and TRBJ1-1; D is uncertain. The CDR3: CSASDPQRAFF. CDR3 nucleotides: TGCAGTGCTAGCGACCCCCAGAGGGCTTTCTTT.